Below, 11 T cell receptor beta chains from the same sample are listed, as sequenced in a study of T cell responses to AZD1222 COVID-19 vaccine. Profiled with immunoSEQ multiplex PCR; TCRdb holds only in-frame clones, not every one. The data show 90,000 to 120,000 clones, about 91% seen once. The sequencing here drew on peripheral blood, taken on day 0 of AZD1222 vaccination. The source is an adult in good health.

In the case of this clone: Since no conserved phenylalanine or tryptophan closes the CDR3, a read error is the likely cause. The chain has TRBV7-9 and TRBJ1-6; tentatively, D is TRBD1 (6 bases). Per the germline V gene, CDR1 is SEHNR and CDR2 is FQNEAQ (reference sequence). V was trimmed by 3 bases and J by 7 bases, leaving 7 bases between them. The CDR3 covers 13 residues. The CDR3 protein is CASSFGQNSPLHL. The CDR3 DNA reads as TGTGCCAGCAGCTTCGGACAGAATTCACCCCTCCACCTT.

The rearrangement joins TRBV2 to TRBJ2-7; D uncertain. Per germline, CDR1 SNHLY and CDR2 FYNNEI. The CDR3 consists of 9 residues. V lost 6 bases, J lost 4 bases, and 1 base lay in between. CDR3 nucleotide sequence: TGTGCCAGCAGGTACGAGCAGTACTTC. It encodes CASRYEQYF.

Concerning this clone: This sample includes further DNA sequences coding for the same CDR3. The chain recombines TRBV3-1 (or the pseudogene TRBV3-2) with TRBJ1-1, with D hard to call. The CDR3 runs to 13 residues. The V and J ends lost 1 base and 1 base respectively, with 4 bases between them. Looked up from germline, CDR1 is LGHDT and CDR2 is YNNKEL (reference sequence). CDR3 nucleotides: TGTGCCAGCAGCCAAGGCAGGAACACTGAAGCTTTCTTT. It specifies CASSQGRNTEAFF.

The chain uses TRBV5-4 and TRBJ2-7; the match to TRBD1 covers 7 bases. The trim removed 0 bases at V and 2 bases at J, leaving 2 bases unmatched. Per the germline V gene, CDR1 is SGHNT and CDR2 is YYREEE (reference sequence). This CDR3 has 14 residues. The CDR3 coding sequence is TGTGCCAGCAGCTTGGTGGGACAGACCTACGAGCAGTACTTC. It encodes CASSLVGQTYEQYF.

The rearrangement links TRBV27 to TRBJ1-2; D is unresolved. Germline lookup yields CDR1 MNHEY and CDR2 SMNVEV (reference sequence). The CDR3 is 13 amino acids. Trimming left V 3 bases short and J 2 bases short, with 7 bases between. The CDR3 nucleotides are TGTGCCAGCAGTTTTAGACTAAACTATGGCTACACCTTC. This codes for CASSFRLNYGYTF.

The V and J genes are TRBV6-6 and TRBJ1-6; 10 bases agree with TRBD1. From germline, CDR1 is MNHNY and CDR2 SVGAGI (reference sequence). The CDR3 is 19 residues long. V was pared by 5 bases and J by 0 bases, with 10 bases of the junction left unmatched. The CDR3 is CASSRFGQGVSSYNSPLHF. DNA of the CDR3: TGTGCCAGCAGTCGATTTGGACAGGGGGTGAGCTCCTATAATTCACCCCTCCACTTT.

This clone has a single count. This chain joins TRBV3-1 (or the pseudogene TRBV3-2) and TRBJ1-3; tentatively, D is TRBD1 (5 bases). The germline V gene has CDR1 LGHDT and CDR2 YNNKEL (reference sequence). The ends were cut back, 4 bases at V and 4 bases at J, with 11 bases in the middle. The CDR3 is 14 residues long. The CDR3 sequence is CASSPRDAGNTIYF. In DNA form, the CDR3 reads TGTGCCAGCAGCCCGAGGGACGCAGGAAACACCATATATTTT.

This chain uses TRBV7-8 with TRBJ1-2; 9 bases are a match to TRBD1. CDR1 is SGHVS, CDR2 FQNEAQ, per germline. The CDR3 runs to 17 residues. V lost 5 bases and J lost 6; bases outside the gene matches: 16. The CDR3 reads CASSLIRDRVTLHGYTF. DNA for the CDR3: TGTGCCAGCAGCCTGATCCGGGACAGGGTGACTCTACATGGCTACACCTTC.

As to this clone: Other nucleotide sequences in the sample specify the same CDR3. The chain couples TRBV27 to TRBJ2-7, with 11 bases that match TRBD2. Germline trimming cut 6 bases from V and 3 bases from J; bases unmatched to any gene: 4. The germline CDR1 and CDR2 sequences are MNHEY and SMNVEV (reference sequence). CDR3 length equals 14 residues. The CDR3: CASSLAGGLYEQYF. CDR3 sequence (DNA): TGTGCCAGCAGCCTAGCGGGGGGTCTCTACGAGCAGTACTTC.

About this clone itself: One end of the junction is discordant with germline, which a read error may explain. The chain recombines TRBV6-1 with TRBJ2-2, with D uncertain. Germline CDR1 and CDR2: MNHNS and SASEGT. There are 13 residues in the CDR3. The CDR3 reads CASREGYTGELFF. As DNA, the CDR3 is TGTGCCAGCAGGGAAGGGTACACCGGGGAGCTGTTTTTT.

The rearrangement joins TRBV5-1 to TRBJ1-4; no definite D call. The CDR3 spans 16 residues. Trimming shortened V by 1 base and J by 0 bases, and 10 bases separated the two germline ends. The germline CDR1 and CDR2 sequences are SGHRS and YFSETQ. CDR3 protein: CASSLLGPTTNEKLFF. The CDR3 DNA is TGCGCCAGCAGCTTGCTTGGGCCAACAACTAATGAAAAACTGTTTTTT.